Listed below are T cell receptor beta chains from one sample, sequenced in a study of shared clonotypes between healthy human individuals. Some clones are missing from TCRdb's copy, which holds only in-frame ones; the method was immunoSEQ multiplex PCR. The repertoire includes around 610,000 clones, 96% of them detected once, and 0.11% sits in the top ten. The sample comprised naive CD8+ T cells sorted from blood. The receptor source for this set is a woman younger than 45 in good health. Both conserved end residues are part of each CDR3. A D gene is named only where the DNA matches it firmly. Size tells how often a clone was seen (once, few, many) or the class of an expanded clone, and some rows leave it out.

d_call	clone_size	v_call	j_call	cdr3_nt	cdr3_aa
.	.	TRBV28	TRBJ2-7	TGTGCCAGCAGTTGGACAGTGAGCTCCTACGAGCAGTACTTC	CASSWTVSSYEQYF
.	.	TRBV19	TRBJ1-5	TGTGCCAGTCGAATCAGCACTAGCAATCAGCCCCAGCATTTT	CASRISTSNQPQHF
TRBD2	few	TRBV7-2	TRBJ2-3	TGTGCCAGCAGCCGGACTAGCGGGAGCACAGATACGCAGTATTTT	CASSRTSGSTDTQYF
.	few	TRBV9	TRBJ2-7	TGTGCCAGCAGCGGGGACTACGAGCAGTACTTC	CASSGDYEQYF
TRBD2	.	TRBV19	TRBJ2-1	TGTGCCAGTAGTATCGTACTAGCGGGAGGGGACAATGAGCAGTTCTTC	CASSIVLAGGDNEQFF
.	.	TRBV4-1	TRBJ2-5	TGCGCCAGCAGCCAAGATGGGAGTGGTCAGCATTGGGTGTACCAAGAGACCCAGTACTTC	CASSQDGSGQHWVYQETQYF
TRBD2	.	TRBV4-1	TRBJ2-7	TGCGCCAGCAGCCAAGAAGGGCTAGCGGGGACCTACGAGCAGTACTTC	CASSQEGLAGTYEQYF
.	.	TRBV6-1	TRBJ1-2	TGTGCCAGCAGTGAAGACCCCTTGACAGGAAACTATGGCTACACCTTC	CASSEDPLTGNYGYTF
.	once	TRBV29-1	TRBJ1-5	TGCAGCGCCAATGAGGGTAGCAATCAGCCCCAGCATTTT	CSANEGSNQPQHF
.	once	TRBV2	TRBJ1-1	TGTGCCAGCAGTGGGCAACTGGTGAACACTGAAGCTTTCTTT	CASSGQLVNTEAFF
TRBD2	.	TRBV28	TRBJ2-7	TGTGCCAGCAGTTTTAGAGGACTAGCGAGCTACGAGCAGTACTTC	CASSFRGLASYEQYF
.	.	TRBV6-1	TRBJ2-1	TGTGCCAGCAGTGAAGTGATGGTCGGGCCTTACAATGAGCAGTTCTTC	CASSEVMVGPYNEQFF
TRBD2	.	TRBV27	TRBJ2-7	TGTGCCAGCAGTTTCTCCCCGCCGACTAGCGGGAGTTACGAGCAGTACTTC	CASSFSPPTSGSYEQYF
.	.	TRBV28	TRBJ1-6	TGTGCCAGCAGTCCTCCCAGGGGTAATTCACCCCTCCACTTT	CASSPPRGNSPLHF
.	.	TRBV6-1	TRBJ2-7	TGTGCCAGCAGTGAACGGCACGGGGCCTACGAGCAGTACTTC	CASSERHGAYEQYF
TRBD2	.	TRBV15	TRBJ2-3	TGTGCCACCAGCAGAGTAGCGGGGTTGGATACGCAGTATTTT	CATSRVAGLDTQYF
.	.	TRBV5-4	TRBJ2-1	TGTGCCAGCAGCTTGGCCCCGGGTGAGCAGTTCTTC	CASSLAPGEQFF
.	.	TRBV9	TRBJ1-3	TGTGCCAGCAGCGGTAGCGGAAACACCATATATTTT	CASSGSGNTIYF
.	.	TRBV27	TRBJ1-5	TGTGCCAGCAGTTACGTTCCAAATCAGCCCCAGCATTTT	CASSYVPNQPQHF
.	.	TRBV5-4	TRBJ1-1	TGTGCCAGCAGCTTGGACGGCACTGAAGCTTTCTTT	CASSLDGTEAFF
.	.	TRBV27	TRBJ1-2	TGTGCCAGCAGTTTAAACAGACACTATGGCTACACCTTC	CASSLNRHYGYTF
TRBD1	.	TRBV11-2	TRBJ2-6	TGTGCCAGCAGCTTCTCGTATAGGACAGGGGACTCTGGGGCCAACGTCCTGACTTTC	CASSFSYRTGDSGANVLTF
TRBD2	once	TRBV6-5	TRBJ2-5	TGTGCCAGCAGTCACCCCGGGACTAGGAAAGAGACCCAGTACTTC	CASSHPGTRKETQYF
.	.	TRBV6-6	TRBJ2-3	TGTGCCAGCCAGGGGGGCGCTAGCACAGATACGCAGTATTTT	CASQGGASTDTQYF
.	.	TRBV5-4	TRBJ2-2	TGTGCCAGCAGCTTTGGGGGCGGCGGGGAGCTGTTTTTT	CASSFGGGGELFF
.	once	TRBV28	TRBJ2-2	TGTGCCAGCAGTTTAGTGTTGGGGGAGCTGTTTTTT	CASSLVLGELFF
.	.	TRBV6-1	TRBJ2-2	TGTGCCAGCAGTGAAAAATCGTTGGGGCCCCGAGGGGAGCTGTTTTTT	CASSEKSLGPRGELFF